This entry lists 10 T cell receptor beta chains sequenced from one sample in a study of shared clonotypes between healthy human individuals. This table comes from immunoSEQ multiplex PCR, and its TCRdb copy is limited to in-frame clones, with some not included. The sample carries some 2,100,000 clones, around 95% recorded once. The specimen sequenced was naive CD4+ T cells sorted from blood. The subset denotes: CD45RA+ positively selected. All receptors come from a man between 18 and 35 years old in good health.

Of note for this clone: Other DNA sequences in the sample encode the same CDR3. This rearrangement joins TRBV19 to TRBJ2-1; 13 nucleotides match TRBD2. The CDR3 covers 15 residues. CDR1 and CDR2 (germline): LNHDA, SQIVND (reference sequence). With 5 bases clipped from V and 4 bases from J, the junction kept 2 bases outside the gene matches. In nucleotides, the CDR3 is TGTGCCAGTAGTCGGACTAGCGGGAGTTACAATGAGCAGTTCTTC. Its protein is CASSRTSGSYNEQFF.

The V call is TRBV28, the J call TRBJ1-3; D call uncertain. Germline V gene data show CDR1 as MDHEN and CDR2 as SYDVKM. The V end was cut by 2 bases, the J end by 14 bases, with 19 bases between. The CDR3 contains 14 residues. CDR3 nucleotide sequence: TGTGCCAGCAGTTTACCATACCAACAAGGCCGGGTATATTTT. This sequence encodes CASSLPYQQGRVYF.

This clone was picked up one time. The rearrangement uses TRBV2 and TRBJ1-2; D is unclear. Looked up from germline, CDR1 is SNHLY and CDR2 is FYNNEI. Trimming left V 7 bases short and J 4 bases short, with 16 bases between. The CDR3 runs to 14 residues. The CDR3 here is CASTPDIRPYGYTF. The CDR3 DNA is TGTGCCAGCACCCCCGACATTAGGCCCTATGGCTACACCTTC.

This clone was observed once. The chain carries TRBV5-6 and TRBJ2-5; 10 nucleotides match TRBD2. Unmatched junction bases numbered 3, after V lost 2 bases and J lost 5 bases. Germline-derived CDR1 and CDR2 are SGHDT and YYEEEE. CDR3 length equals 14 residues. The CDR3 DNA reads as TGTGCCAGCAGCTTAGGGACTAGCGCGGAGACCCAGTACTTC. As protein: CASSLGTSAETQYF.

The CDR3 DNA is TGCGCCAGCAGTAGGGCCAGGGACAGGGTTTACGAGCAGTACTTC. Translation gives CASSRARDRVYEQYF. The chain couples TRBV10-2 to TRBJ2-7; 9 bases align to TRBD1. Trimming took 5 bases from V and 4 from J; bases not matched to a gene: 9. The germline V gene encodes CDR1 WSHSY and CDR2 SAAADI. The CDR3 length is 15 residues.

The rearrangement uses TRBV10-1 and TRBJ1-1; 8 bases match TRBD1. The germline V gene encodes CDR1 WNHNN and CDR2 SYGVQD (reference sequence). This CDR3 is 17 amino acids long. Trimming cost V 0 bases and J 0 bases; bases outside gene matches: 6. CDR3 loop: CASSESPTGALNTEAFF. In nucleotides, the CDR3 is TGCGCCAGCAGTGAGTCTCCGACAGGGGCCCTGAACACTGAAGCTTTCTTT.

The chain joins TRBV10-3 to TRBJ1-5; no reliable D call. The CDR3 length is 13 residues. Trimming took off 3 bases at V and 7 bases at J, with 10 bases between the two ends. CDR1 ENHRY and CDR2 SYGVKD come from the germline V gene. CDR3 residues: CAISDQPHQPQHF. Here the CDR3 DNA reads TGTGCCATCAGTGACCAACCCCACCAGCCCCAGCATTTT.

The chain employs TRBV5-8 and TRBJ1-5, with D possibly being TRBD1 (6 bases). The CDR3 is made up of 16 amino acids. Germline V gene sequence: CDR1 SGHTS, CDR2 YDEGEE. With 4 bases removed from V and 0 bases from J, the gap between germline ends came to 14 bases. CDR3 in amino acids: CASSSATGNSNQPQHF. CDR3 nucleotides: TGTGCCAGCAGCAGTGCCACAGGGAATAGCAATCAGCCCCAGCATTTT.

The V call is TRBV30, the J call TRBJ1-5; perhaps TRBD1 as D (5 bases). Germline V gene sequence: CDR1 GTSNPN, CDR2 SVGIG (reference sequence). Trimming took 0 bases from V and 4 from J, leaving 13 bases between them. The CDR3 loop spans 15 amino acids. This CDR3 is CAWSVGRGGNQPQHF. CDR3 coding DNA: TGTGCCTGGAGTGTTGGGAGGGGAGGGAATCAGCCCCAGCATTTT. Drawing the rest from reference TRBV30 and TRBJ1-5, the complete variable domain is SQTIHQWPATLVQPVGSPLSLECTVEGTSNPNLYWYRQAAGRGLQLLFYSVGIGQISSEVPQNLSASRPQDRQFILSSKKLLLSDSGFYLCAWSVGRGGNQPQHFGDGTRLSIL.

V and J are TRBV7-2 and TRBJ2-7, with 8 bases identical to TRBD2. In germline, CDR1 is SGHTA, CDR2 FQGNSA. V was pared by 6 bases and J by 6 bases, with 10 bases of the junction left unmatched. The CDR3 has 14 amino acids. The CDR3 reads CASSPSGSLLEQYF. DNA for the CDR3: TGTGCCAGCAGTCCGAGCGGGAGTCTCCTCGAGCAGTACTTC.